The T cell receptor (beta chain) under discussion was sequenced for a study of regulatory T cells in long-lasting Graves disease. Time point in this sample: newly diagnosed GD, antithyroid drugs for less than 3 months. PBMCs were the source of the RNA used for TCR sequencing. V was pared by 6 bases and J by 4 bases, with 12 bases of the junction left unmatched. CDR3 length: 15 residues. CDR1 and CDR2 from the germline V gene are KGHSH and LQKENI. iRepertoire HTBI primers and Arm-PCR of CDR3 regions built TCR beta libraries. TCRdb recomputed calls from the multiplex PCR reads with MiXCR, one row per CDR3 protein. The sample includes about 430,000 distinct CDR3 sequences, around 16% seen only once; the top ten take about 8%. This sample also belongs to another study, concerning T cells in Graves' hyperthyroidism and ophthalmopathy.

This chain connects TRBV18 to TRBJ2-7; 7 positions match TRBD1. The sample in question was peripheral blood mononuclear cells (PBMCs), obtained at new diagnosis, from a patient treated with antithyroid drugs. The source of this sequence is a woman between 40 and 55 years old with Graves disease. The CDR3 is CASSSAGTDEYEQYF. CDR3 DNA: TGTGCCAGCTCGAGTGCCGGGACAGACGAATACGAGCAGTACTTC.